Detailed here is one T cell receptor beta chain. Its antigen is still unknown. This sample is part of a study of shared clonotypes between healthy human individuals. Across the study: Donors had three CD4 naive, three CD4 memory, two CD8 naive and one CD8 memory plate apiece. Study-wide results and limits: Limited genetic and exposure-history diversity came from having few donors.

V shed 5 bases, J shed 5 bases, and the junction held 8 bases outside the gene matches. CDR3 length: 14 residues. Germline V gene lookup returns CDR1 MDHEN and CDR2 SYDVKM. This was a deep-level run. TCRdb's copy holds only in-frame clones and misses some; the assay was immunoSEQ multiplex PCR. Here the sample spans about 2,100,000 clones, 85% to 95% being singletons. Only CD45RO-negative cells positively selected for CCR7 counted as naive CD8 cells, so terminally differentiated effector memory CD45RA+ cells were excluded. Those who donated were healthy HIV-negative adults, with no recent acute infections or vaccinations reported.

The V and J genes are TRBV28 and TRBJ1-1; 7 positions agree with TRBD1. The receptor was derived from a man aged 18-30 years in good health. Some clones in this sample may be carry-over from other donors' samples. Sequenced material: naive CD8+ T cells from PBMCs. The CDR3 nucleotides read TGTGCCAGCAGTCCCCAATACAGGGGTACTGAAGCTTTCTTT. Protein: CASSPQYRGTEAFF.